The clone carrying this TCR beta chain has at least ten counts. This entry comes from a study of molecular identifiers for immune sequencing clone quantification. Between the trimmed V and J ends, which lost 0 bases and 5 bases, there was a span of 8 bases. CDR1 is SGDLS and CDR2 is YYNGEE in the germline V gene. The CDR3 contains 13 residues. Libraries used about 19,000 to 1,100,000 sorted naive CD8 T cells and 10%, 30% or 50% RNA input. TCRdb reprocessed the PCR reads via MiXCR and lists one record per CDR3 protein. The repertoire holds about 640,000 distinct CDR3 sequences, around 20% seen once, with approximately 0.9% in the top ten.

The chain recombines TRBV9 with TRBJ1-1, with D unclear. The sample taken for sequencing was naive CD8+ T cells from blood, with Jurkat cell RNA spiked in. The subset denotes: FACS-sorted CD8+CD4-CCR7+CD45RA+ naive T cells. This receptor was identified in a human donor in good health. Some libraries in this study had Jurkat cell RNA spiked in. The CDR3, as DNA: TGTGCCAGCAGCGTAGTAATGGGGACTGAAGCTTTCTTT. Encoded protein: CASSVVMGTEAFF.